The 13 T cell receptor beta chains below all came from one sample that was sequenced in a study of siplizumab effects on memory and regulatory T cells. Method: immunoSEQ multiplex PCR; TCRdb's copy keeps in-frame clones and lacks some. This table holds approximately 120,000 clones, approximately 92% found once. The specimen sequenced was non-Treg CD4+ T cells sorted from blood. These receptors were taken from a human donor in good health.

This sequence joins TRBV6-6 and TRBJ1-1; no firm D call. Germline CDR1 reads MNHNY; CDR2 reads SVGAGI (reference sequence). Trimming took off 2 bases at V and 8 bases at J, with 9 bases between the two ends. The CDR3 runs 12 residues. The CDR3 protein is CASSYLRREAFF. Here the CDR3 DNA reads TGTGCCAGCAGTTACCTACGTAGGGAAGCTTTCTTT.

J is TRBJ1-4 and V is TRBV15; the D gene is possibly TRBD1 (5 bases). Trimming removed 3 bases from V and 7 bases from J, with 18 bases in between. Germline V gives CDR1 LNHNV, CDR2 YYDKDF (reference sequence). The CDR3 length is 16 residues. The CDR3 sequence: CATSSYVHGGAEKLFF. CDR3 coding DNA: TGTGCCACCAGCAGTTACGTCCATGGAGGGGCTGAAAAACTGTTTTTT. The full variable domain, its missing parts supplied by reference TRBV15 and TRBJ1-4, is DAMVIQNPRYQVTQFGKPVTLSCSQTLNHNVMYWYQQKSSQAPKLLFHYYDKDFNNEADTPDNFQSRRPNTSFCFLDIRSPGLGDTAMYLCATSSYVHGGAEKLFFGSGTQLSVL.

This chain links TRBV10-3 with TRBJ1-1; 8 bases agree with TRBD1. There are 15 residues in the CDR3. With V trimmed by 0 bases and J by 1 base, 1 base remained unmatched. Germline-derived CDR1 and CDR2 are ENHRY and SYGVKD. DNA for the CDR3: TGTGCCATCAGTGAGTCGGGGACAGGGAACACTGAAGCTTTCTTT. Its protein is CAISESGTGNTEAFF.

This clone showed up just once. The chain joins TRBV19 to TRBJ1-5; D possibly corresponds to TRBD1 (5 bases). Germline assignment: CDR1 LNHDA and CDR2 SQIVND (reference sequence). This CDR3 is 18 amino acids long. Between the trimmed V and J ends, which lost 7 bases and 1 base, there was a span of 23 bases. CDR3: CASTLPPGPTMSNQPQHF. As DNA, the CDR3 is TGTGCCAGTACCCTCCCCCCGGGACCCACGATGAGCAATCAGCCCCAGCATTTT. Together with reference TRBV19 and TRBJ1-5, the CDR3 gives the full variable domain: DGGITQSPKYLFRKEGQNVTLSCEQNLNHDAMYWYRQDPGQGLRLIYYSQIVNDFQKGDIAEGYSVSREKKESFPLTVTSAQKNPTAFYLCASTLPPGPTMSNQPQHFGDGTRLSIL.

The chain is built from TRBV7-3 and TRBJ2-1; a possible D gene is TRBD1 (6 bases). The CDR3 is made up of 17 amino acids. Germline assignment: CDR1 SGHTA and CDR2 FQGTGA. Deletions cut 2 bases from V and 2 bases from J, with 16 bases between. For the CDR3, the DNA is TGTGCCAGCAGCTTACAGTGGGGGCTTACCCCCTACAATGAGCAGTTCTTC. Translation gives CASSLQWGLTPYNEQFF.

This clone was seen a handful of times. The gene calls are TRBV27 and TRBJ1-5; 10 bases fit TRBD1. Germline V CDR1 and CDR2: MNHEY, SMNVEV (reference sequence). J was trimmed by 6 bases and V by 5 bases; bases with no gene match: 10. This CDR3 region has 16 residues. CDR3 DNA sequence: TGTGCCAGCAGTCCAATGGGACAGGGGTTCTTTCAGCCCCAGCATTTT. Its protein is CASSPMGQGFFQPQHF.

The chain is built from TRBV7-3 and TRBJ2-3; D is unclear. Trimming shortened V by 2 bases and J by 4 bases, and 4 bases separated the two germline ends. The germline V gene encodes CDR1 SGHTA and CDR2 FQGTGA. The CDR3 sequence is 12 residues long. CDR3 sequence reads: CASSLLADTQYF. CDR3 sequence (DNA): TGTGCCAGCAGCTTATTGGCAGATACGCAGTATTTT.

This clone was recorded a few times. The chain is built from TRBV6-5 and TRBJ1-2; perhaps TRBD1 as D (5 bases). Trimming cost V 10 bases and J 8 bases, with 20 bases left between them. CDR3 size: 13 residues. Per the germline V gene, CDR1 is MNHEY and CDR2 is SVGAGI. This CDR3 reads CATQTGLGRGYTF. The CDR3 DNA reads TGTGCCACCCAAACGGGACTGGGGAGAGGCTACACCTTC.

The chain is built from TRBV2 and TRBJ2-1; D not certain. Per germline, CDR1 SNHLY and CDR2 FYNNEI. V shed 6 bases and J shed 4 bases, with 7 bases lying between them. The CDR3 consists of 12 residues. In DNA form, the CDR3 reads TGTGCCAGCAGATTACTGTACAATGAGCAGTTCTTC. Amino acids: CASRLLYNEQFF.

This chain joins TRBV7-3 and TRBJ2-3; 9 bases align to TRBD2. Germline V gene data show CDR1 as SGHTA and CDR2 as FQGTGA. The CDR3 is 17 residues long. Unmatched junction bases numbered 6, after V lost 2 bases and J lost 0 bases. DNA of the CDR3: TGTGCCAGCAGCTTATCGGGACTAGCCAGTAGCACAGATACGCAGTATTTT. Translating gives CASSLSGLASSTDTQYF.

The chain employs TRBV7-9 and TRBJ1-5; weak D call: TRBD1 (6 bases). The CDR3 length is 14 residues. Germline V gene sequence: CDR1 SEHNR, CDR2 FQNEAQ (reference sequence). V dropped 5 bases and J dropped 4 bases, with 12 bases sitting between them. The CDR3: CASSDYRENQPQHF. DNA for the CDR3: TGTGCCAGCAGCGATTACAGGGAAAATCAGCCCCAGCATTTT. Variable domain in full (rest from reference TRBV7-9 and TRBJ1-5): DTGVSQNPRHKITKRGQNVTFRCDPISEHNRLYWYRQTLGQGPEFLTYFQNEAQLEKSRLLSDRFSAERPKGSFSTLEIQRTEQGDSAMYLCASSDYRENQPQHFGDGTRLSIL.

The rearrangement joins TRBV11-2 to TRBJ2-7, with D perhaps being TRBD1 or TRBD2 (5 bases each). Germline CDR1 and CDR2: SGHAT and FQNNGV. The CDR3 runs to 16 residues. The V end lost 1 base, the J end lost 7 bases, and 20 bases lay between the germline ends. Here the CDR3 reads CASSLVRRQGIDEQYF. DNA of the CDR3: TGTGCCAGCAGCTTAGTTCGGAGGCAGGGAATAGATGAGCAGTACTTC.

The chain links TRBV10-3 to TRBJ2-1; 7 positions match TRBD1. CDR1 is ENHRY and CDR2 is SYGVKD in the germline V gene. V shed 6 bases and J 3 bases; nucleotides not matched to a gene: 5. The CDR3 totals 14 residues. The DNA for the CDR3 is TGTGCCATCAGCGCCGGGACAGACTACAATGAGCAGTTCTTC. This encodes CAISAGTDYNEQFF.